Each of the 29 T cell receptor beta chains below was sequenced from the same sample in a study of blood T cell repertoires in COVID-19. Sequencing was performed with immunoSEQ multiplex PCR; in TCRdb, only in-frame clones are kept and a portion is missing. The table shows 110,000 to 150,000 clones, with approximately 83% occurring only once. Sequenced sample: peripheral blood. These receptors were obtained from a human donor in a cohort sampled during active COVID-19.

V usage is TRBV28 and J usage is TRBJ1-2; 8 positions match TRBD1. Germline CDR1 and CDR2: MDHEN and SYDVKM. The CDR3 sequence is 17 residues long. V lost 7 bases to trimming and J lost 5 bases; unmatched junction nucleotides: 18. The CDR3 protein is CASNPGGGQGAGYGYTF. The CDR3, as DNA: TGTGCCAGCAACCCTGGGGGCGGGCAGGGGGCAGGGTATGGCTACACCTTC.

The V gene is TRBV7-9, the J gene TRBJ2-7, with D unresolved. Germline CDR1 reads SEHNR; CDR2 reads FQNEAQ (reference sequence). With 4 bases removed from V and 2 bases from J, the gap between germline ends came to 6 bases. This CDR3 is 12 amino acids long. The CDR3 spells CASSSRAYEQYF. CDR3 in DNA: TGTGCCAGCAGCTCCCGAGCCTACGAGCAGTACTTC.

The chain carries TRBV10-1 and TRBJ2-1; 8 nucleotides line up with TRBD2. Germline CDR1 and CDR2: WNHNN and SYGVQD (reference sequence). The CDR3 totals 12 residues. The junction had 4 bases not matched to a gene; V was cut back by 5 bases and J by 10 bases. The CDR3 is CASSSGGREQFF. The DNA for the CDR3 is TGCGCCAGCAGTAGCGGGGGACGGGAGCAGTTCTTC.

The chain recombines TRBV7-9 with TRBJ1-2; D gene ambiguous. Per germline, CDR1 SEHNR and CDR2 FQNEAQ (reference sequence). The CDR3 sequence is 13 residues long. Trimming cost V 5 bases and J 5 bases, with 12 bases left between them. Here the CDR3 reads CASSHPGTYGYTF. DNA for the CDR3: TGTGCCAGCAGCCACCCAGGAACATATGGCTACACCTTC. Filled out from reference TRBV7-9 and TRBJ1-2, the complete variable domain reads DTGVSQNPRHKITKRGQNVTFRCDPISEHNRLYWYRQTLGQGPEFLTYFQNEAQLEKSRLLSDRFSAERPKGSFSTLEIQRTEQGDSAMYLCASSHPGTYGYTFGSGTRLTVV.

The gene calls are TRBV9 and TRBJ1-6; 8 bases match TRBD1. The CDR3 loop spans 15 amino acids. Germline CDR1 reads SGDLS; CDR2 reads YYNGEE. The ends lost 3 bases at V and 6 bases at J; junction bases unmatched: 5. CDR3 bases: TGTGCCAGCAGCGGCCGGACAGGGCGTAATTCACCCCTCCACTTT. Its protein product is CASSGRTGRNSPLHF.

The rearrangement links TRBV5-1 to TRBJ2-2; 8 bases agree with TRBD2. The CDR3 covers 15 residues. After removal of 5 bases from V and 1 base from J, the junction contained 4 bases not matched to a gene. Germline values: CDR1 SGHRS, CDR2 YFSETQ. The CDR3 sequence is CASSYGTRNTGELFF. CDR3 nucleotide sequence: TGCGCCAGCAGTTACGGGACTAGGAACACCGGGGAGCTGTTTTTT. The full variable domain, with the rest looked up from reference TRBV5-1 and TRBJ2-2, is KAGVTQTPRYLIKTRGQQVTLSCSPISGHRSVSWYQQTPGQGLQFLFEYFSETQRNKGNFPGRFSGRQFSNSRSEMNVSTLELGDSALYLCASSYGTRNTGELFFGEGSRLTVL.

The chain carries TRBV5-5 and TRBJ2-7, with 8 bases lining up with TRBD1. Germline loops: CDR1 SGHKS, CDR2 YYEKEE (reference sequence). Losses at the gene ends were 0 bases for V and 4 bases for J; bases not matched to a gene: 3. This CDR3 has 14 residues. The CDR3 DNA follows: TGTGCCAGCAGCTTGGATGGACAGGGATACGAGCAGTACTTC. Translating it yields CASSLDGQGYEQYF.

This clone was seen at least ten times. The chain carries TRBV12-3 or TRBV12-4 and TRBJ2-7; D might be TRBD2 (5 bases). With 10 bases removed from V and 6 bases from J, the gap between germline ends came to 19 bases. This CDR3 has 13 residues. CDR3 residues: CATGTTPEGEQYF. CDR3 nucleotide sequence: TGTGCCACAGGAACGACTCCCGAGGGCGAGCAGTACTTC.

The CDR3 here is CATSRGWDSDGYTF. In nucleotides, the CDR3 is TGTGCCACCAGCAGAGGCTGGGACAGTGATGGCTACACCTTC. The J gene is TRBJ1-2, the V gene TRBV15; 7 positions agree with TRBD1. Germline V gives CDR1 LNHNV, CDR2 YYDKDF (reference sequence). This CDR3 comprises 14 residues. V lost 1 base to trimming and J lost 6 bases; unmatched junction nucleotides: 5. The variable domain in full, with the rest retrieved from reference TRBV15 and TRBJ1-2, is DAMVIQNPRYQVTQFGKPVTLSCSQTLNHNVMYWYQQKSSQAPKLLFHYYDKDFNNEADTPDNFQSRRPNTSFCFLDIRSPGLGDTAMYLCATSRGWDSDGYTFGSGTRLTVV.

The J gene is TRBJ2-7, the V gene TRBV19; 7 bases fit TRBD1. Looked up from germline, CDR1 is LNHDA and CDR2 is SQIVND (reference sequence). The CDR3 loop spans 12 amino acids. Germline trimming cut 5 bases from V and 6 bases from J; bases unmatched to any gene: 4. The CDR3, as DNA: TGTGCCAGTAGTTACAGGGGTGGCGAGCAGTACTTC. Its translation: CASSYRGGEQYF.

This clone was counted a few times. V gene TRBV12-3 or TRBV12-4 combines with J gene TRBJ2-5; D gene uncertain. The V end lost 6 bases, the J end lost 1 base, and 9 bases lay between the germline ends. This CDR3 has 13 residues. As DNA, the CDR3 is TGTGCCAGCAGCAGGCCCGGCCAAGAGACCCAGTACTTC. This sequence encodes CASSRPGQETQYF.

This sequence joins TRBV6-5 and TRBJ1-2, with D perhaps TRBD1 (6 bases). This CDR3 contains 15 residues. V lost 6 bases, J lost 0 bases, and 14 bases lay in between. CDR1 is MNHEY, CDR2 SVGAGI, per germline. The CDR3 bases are TGTGCCAGCAGGCCGCTCGGGACAACTAACTATGGCTACACCTTC. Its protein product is CASRPLGTTNYGYTF.

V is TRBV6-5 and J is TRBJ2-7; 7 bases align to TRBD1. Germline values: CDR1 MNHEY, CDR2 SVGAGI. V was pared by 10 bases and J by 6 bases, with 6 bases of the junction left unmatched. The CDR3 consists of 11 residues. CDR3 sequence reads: CATRTGVEQYF. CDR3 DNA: TGTGCCACCCGGACAGGCGTCGAGCAGTACTTC.

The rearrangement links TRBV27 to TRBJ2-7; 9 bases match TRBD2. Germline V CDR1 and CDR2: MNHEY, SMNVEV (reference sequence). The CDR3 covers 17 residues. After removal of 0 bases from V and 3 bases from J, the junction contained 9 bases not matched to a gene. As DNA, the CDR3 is TGTGCCAGCAGTTTATCCGCGTATGCGGGGGGGCGCTACGAGCAGTACTTC. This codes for CASSLSAYAGGRYEQYF.

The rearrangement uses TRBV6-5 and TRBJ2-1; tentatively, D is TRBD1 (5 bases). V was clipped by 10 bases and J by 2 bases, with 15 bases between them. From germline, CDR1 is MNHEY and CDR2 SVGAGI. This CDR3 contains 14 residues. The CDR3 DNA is TGTGCCAACTCTGGGGCGGCGGCCTACAATGAGCAGTTCTTC. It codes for CANSGAAAYNEQFF.

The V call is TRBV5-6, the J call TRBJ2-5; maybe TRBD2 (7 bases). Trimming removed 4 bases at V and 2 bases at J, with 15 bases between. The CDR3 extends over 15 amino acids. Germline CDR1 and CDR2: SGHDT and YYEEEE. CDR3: CASSLQGGGQETQYF. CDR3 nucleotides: TGTGCCAGCAGCCTACAGGGCGGGGGTCAAGAGACCCAGTACTTC.

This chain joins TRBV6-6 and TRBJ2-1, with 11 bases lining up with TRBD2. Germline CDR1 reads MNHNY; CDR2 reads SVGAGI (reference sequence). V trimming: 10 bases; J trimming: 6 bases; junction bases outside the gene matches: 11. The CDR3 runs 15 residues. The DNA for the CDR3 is TGTGCCACCGGGTTCGGGGGACTAGCGGCCAATGAGCAGTTCTTC. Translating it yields CATGFGGLAANEQFF.

CDR3 region: CASSSRNYEQYF. The CDR3, as DNA: TGTGCCAGCAGTTCTAGGAACTACGAGCAGTACTTC. The chain carries TRBV28 and TRBJ2-7; D not certain. The length of the CDR3 is 12 residues. CDR1 is MDHEN, CDR2 SYDVKM, per germline. V gave up 4 bases and J gave up 3 bases, with 7 bases separating them.

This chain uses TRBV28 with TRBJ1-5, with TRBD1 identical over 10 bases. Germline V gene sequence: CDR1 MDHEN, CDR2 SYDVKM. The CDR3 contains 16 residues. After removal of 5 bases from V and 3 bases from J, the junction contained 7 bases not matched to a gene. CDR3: CASSATGGYDNQPQHF. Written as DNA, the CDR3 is TGTGCCAGCAGTGCGACAGGGGGCTACGACAATCAGCCCCAGCATTTT.

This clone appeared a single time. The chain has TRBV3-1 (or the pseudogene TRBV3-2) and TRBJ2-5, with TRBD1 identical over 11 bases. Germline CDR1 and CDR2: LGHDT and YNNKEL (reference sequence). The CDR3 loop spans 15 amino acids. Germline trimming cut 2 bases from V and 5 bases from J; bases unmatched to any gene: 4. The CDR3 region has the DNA TGTGCCAGCAGCCAACTTGGGACAGGGGGGGAGACCCAGTACTTC. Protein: CASSQLGTGGETQYF.

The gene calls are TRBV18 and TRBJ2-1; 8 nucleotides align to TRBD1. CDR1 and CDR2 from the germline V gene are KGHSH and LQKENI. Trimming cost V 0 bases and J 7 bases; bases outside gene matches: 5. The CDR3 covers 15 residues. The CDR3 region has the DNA TGTGCCAGCTCACCACCTTCCAGGGGGCTAAATGAGCAGTTCTTC. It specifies CASSPPSRGLNEQFF.

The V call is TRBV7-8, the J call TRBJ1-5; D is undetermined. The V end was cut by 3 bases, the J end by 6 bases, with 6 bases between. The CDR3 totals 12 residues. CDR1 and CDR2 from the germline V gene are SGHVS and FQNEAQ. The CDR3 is CASSFNSQPQHF. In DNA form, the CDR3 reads TGTGCCAGCAGCTTTAACTCTCAGCCCCAGCATTTT.

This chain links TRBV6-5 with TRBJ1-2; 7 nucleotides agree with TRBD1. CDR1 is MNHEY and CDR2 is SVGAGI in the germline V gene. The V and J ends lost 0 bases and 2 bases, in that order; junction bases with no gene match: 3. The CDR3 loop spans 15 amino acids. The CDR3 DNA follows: TGTGCCAGCAGTTACTCGAGGGGACAGAACTATGGCTACACCTTC. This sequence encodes CASSYSRGQNYGYTF.

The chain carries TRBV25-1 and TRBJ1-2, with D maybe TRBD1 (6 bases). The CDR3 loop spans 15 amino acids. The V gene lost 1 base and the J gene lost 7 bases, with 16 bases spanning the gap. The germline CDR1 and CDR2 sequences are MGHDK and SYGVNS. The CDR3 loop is CASSESTGGLRGYTF. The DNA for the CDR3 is TGTGCCAGCAGTGAATCAACCGGGGGGCTTCGTGGCTACACCTTC.

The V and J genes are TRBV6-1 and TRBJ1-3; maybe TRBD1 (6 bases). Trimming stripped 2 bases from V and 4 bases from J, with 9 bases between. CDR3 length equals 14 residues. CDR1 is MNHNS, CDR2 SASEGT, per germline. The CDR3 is CASSENRAGNTIYF. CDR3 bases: TGTGCCAGCAGTGAAAACAGGGCAGGAAACACCATATATTTT.

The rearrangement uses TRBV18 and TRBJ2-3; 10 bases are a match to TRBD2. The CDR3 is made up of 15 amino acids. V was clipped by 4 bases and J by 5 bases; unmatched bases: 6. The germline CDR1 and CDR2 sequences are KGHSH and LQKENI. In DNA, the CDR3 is TGTGCCAGCTCACTACGCCTAGCGGGAGAAGATACGCAGTATTTT. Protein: CASSLRLAGEDTQYF.

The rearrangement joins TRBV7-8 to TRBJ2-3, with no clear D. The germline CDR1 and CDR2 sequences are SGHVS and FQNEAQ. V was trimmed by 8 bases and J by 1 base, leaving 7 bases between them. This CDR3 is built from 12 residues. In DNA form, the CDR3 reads TGTGCCAGCGGCCCGGGCACAGATACGCAGTATTTT. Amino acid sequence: CASGPGTDTQYF.

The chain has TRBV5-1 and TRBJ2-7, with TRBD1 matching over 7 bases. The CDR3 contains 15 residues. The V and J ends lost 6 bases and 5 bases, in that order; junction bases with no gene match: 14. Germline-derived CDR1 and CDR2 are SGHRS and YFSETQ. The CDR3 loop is CASTGETGKGHEQYF. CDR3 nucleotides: TGCGCCAGCACCGGGGAGACAGGGAAGGGTCACGAGCAGTACTTC.

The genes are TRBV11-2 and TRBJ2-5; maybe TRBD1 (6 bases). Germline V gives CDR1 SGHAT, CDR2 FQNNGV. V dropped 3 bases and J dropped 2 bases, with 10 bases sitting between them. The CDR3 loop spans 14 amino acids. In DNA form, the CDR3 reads TGTGCCAGCAGCTTCAGGGACATGCAAGAGACCCAGTACTTC. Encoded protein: CASSFRDMQETQYF.